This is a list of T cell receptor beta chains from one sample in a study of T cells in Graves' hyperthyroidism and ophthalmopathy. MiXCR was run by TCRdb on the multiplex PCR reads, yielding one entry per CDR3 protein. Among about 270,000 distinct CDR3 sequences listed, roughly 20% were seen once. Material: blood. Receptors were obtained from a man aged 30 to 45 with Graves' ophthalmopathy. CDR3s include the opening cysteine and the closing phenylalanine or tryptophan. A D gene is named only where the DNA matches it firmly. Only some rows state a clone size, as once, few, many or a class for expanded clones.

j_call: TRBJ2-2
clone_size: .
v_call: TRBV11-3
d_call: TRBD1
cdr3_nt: TGTGCCAGCAGCCCCCGGACAGGGGGCAACACCGGGGAGCTGTTTTTT
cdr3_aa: CASSPRTGGNTGELFF

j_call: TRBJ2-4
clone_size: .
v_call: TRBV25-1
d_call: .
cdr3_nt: TGTGCCAGCAGTGAAGCGGCCCCCAAAAACATTCAGTACTTC
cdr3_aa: CASSEAAPKNIQYF

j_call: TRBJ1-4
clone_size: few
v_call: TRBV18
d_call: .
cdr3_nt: TGTGCCAGCTCGCCGGGGGACGGGGAAAAACTGTTTTTT
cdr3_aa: CASSPGDGEKLFF

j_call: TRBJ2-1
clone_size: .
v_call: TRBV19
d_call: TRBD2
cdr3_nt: TGTGCCAGTAAACCCCTTTCGGGAGGCATCAATGAGCAGTTCTTC
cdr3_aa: CASKPLSGGINEQFF

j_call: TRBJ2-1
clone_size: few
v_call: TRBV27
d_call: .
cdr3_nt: TGTGCCAGCAGTCCACCGGGACCCCTGGATGAGCAGTTCTTC
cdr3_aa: CASSPPGPLDEQFF

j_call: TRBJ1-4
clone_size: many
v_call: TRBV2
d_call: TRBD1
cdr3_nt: TGTGCCACTGAGGACAGGAGTAATGAAAAACTGTTTTTT
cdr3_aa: CATEDRSNEKLFF

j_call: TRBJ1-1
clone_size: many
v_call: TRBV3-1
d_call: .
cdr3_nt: TGTGCCAGCAGCCGTGCCGGGACCAACACTGAAGCTTTCTTT
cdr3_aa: CASSRAGTNTEAFF

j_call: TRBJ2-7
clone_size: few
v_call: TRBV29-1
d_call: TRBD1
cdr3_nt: TGCAGCTTCGCTCGGGACAGGGGGTACGAGCAGTACTTC
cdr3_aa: CSFARDRGYEQYF

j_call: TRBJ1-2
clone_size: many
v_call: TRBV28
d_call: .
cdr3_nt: TGTGCCAGCAGCGGGAGGGGTGGCTACACCTTC
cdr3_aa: CASSGRGGYTF

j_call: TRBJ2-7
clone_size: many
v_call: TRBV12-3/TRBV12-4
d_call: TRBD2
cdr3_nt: TGTGCCAGCAGTTTCGGGCTAGCGGGAGGGGGCGAGCAGTACTTC
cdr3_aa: CASSFGLAGGGEQYF

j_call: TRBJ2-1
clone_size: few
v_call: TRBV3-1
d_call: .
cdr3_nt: TGTGCCAGCAGCCAATCCCTAGCGATCATGCATGAGCAGTTCTTC
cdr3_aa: CASSQSLAIMHEQFF

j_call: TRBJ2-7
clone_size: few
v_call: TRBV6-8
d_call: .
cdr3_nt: TGTGCCAGCAGTTACATTCCGGCCCCTCTGCCCTACGAGCAGTACTTC
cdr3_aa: CASSYIPAPLPYEQYF

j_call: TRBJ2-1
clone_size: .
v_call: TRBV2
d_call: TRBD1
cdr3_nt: TGTGCCAGTGCCCCGGGACAGGGATTCGGTGAGCAGTTCTTC
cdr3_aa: CASAPGQGFGEQFF

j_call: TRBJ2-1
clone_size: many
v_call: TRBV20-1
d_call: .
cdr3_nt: TGCAGTGCTAGAGAAGGAGGGCGAGACAATGAGCAGTTCTTC
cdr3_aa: CSAREGGRDNEQFF

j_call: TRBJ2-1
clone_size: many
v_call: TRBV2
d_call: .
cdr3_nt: TGTGCCGGTAAGACGGGGGTGAATGAGCAGTTCTTC
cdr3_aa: CAGKTGVNEQFF

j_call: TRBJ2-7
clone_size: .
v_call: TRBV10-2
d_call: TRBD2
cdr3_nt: TGCGCCAGCAGAAGGGTAGCGGGAGGGGGTGAGCAGTACTTC
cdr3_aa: CASRRVAGGGEQYF